Listed below are T cell receptor beta chains from one sample, sequenced in a study of blood T cell repertoires in COVID-19. The assay was immunoSEQ multiplex PCR, and TCRdb's table has in-frame clones only and misses some. The sample has 30,000 to 35,000 clones, about four fifths seen once. Sequencing was performed on peripheral blood. The receptor set was obtained from a man aged 80 or over with active or convalescent COVID-19. The CDR3 runs from the conserved cysteine through the conserved F or W. A D gene is named only where the DNA matches it firmly. Not every row has a clone size; where given, it reads once, few, many or a size class.

size: .; D: .; J: TRBJ1-1; V: TRBV6-5; CDR3: CASSHSGRTEAFF; DNA: TGTGCCAGCAGCCATAGCGGGAGGACTGAAGCTTTCTTT
size: .; D: .; J: TRBJ1-1; V: TRBV10-3; CDR3: CAISDPGRTEAFF; DNA: TGTGCCATCAGTGACCCGGGGAGAACTGAAGCTTTCTTT
size: .; D: .; J: TRBJ2-1; V: TRBV7-3; CDR3: CASSLEGANEQFF; DNA: TGTGCCAGCAGTCTGGAAGGGGCCAATGAGCAGTTCTTC
size: .; D: .; J: TRBJ2-1; V: TRBV7-2; CDR3: CASSLSAGRNEQFF; DNA: TGTGCCAGCAGCTTATCGGCAGGGAGGAATGAGCAGTTCTTC
size: .; D: .; J: TRBJ1-2; V: TRBV7-9; CDR3: CASSPEGVETYGYTF; DNA: TGTGCCAGCAGCCCAGAGGGGGTCGAAACCTATGGCTACACCTTC
size: .; D: TRBD2; J: TRBJ2-1; V: TRBV4-3; CDR3: CASSPGLAGAVSQFF; DNA: TGCGCCAGCAGCCCAGGACTAGCGGGGGCTGTTTCGCAGTTCTTC
size: .; D: .; J: TRBJ2-5; V: TRBV12-3/TRBV12-4; CDR3: CASSLGRIGTQYF; DNA: TGTGCCAGCAGTTTAGGCAGGATTGGGACCCAGTACTTC
size: .; D: TRBD2; J: TRBJ2-5; V: TRBV5-1; CDR3: CASSLPGGPGGTQYF; DNA: TGCGCCAGCAGCTTGCCGGGAGGGCCTGGAGGGACCCAGTACTTC
size: .; D: .; J: TRBJ2-7; V: TRBV12-3/TRBV12-4; CDR3: CASSPGVVYEQYF; DNA: TGTGCCAGCAGTCCGGGGGTGGTCTACGAGCAGTACTTC
size: .; D: TRBD2; J: TRBJ2-1; V: TRBV9; CDR3: CASSAGLAGGGNEQFF; DNA: TGTGCCAGCAGCGCGGGACTAGCGGGAGGGGGGAATGAGCAGTTCTTC
size: .; D: TRBD2; J: TRBJ2-2; V: TRBV15; CDR3: CATSRPPPGLADTGELFF; DNA: TGTGCCACCAGCAGACCTCCTCCGGGACTAGCGGACACCGGGGAGCTGTTTTTT
size: .; D: .; J: TRBJ2-1; V: TRBV11-3; CDR3: CASSVNMYNEQFF; DNA: TGTGCCAGCAGCGTTAACATGTACAATGAGCAGTTCTTC
size: .; D: .; J: TRBJ1-1; V: TRBV29-1; CDR3: CSVVMNTEAFF; DNA: TGCAGCGTTGTAATGAACACTGAAGCTTTCTTT
size: .; D: .; J: TRBJ1-1; V: TRBV11-1; CDR3: CASSLAQGYTEAFF; DNA: TGTGCCAGCAGCTTAGCTCAGGGATACACTGAAGCTTTCTTT
size: once; D: TRBD1; J: TRBJ2-7; V: TRBV5-5; CDR3: CASSLAGQSYEQYF; DNA: TGTGCCAGCAGCTTGGCGGGACAGAGCTACGAGCAGTACTTC
size: .; D: .; J: TRBJ2-3; V: TRBV6-2/TRBV6-3; CDR3: CASSYSLDWTGSTDTQYF; DNA: TGTGCCAGCAGTTATTCTCTTGACTGGACGGGGAGCACAGATACGCAGTATTTT
size: .; D: .; J: TRBJ1-1; V: TRBV5-1; CDR3: CASARELMNTEAFF; DNA: TGCGCCAGCGCTAGGGAGCTGATGAACACTGAAGCTTTCTTT
size: once; D: TRBD2; J: TRBJ2-7; V: TRBV12-3/TRBV12-4; CDR3: CASSPGGGNEQYF; DNA: TGTGCCAGCAGTCCTGGGGGAGGGAACGAGCAGTACTTC
size: once; D: .; J: TRBJ1-3; V: TRBV28; CDR3: CASSTPRNTIYF; DNA: TGTGCCAGCAGTACTCCGAGGAACACCATATATTTT
size: .; D: .; J: TRBJ2-3; V: TRBV6-5; CDR3: CASSYSNRGTQYF; DNA: TGTGCCAGCAGTTACTCCAATAGAGGAACGCAGTATTTT
size: .; D: TRBD1; J: TRBJ1-3; V: TRBV4-1; CDR3: CASSLGQVSNTIYF; DNA: TGCGCCAGCAGCCTCGGACAGGTTTCGAACACCATATATTTT
size: .; D: TRBD2; J: TRBJ2-5; V: TRBV30; CDR3: CAWTSGGSQETQYF; DNA: TGTGCCTGGACCTCGGGGGGGTCCCAAGAGACCCAGTACTTC
size: .; D: TRBD1; J: TRBJ1-4; V: TRBV2; CDR3: CASQPGQLEKLFF; DNA: TGTGCCAGTCAACCGGGACAGCTTGAAAAACTGTTTTTT
size: .; D: .; J: TRBJ1-1; V: TRBV28; CDR3: CASSFHWGRSAMNTEAFF; DNA: TGTGCCAGCAGTTTTCATTGGGGGCGTTCCGCTATGAACACTGAAGCTTTCTTT
size: .; D: TRBD1; J: TRBJ1-5; V: TRBV28; CDR3: CASSFLTGGSQPQHF; DNA: TGTGCCAGCAGTTTCCTTACAGGGGGCAGTCAGCCCCAGCATTTT
size: .; D: .; J: TRBJ1-5; V: TRBV5-4; CDR3: CASSSDRNQPQHF; DNA: TGTGCCAGCAGCAGCGACAGGAATCAGCCCCAGCATTTT
size: .; D: .; J: TRBJ1-2; V: TRBV3-1/TRBV3-2; CDR3: CASSQASNYGYTF; DNA: TGTGCCAGCAGCCAAGCTAGTAACTATGGCTACACCTTC
size: .; D: .; J: TRBJ1-6; V: TRBV30; CDR3: CAWSVRRGGNPLHF; DNA: TGTGCCTGGAGTGTACGAAGGGGTGGGAATCCCCTCCACTTT
size: .; D: .; J: TRBJ2-3; V: TRBV18; CDR3: CASSPLGAAGTDTQYF; DNA: TGTGCCAGCTCCCCATTGGGGGCAGCCGGCACAGATACGCAGTATTTT
size: .; D: .; J: TRBJ2-7; V: TRBV11-3; CDR3: CASSNSGEGSEQYF; DNA: TGTGCCAGCAGTAACTCAGGGGAAGGGTCGGAGCAGTACTTC
size: once; D: TRBD2; J: TRBJ2-5; V: TRBV5-4; CDR3: CASNQRGGETQYF; DNA: TGTGCCAGCAATCAGCGGGGCGGGGAGACCCAGTACTTC
size: few; D: .; J: TRBJ1-3; V: TRBV7-2; CDR3: CASSGNVDSLFSGNTIYF; DNA: TGTGCCAGCAGTGGTAATGTGGACAGTCTCTTCTCTGGAAACACCATATATTTT
size: .; D: .; J: TRBJ1-4; V: TRBV28; CDR3: CASSPTGGWEKLFF; DNA: TGTGCCAGCAGTCCGACGGGGGGGTGGGAAAAACTGTTTTTT
size: .; D: TRBD1; J: TRBJ2-5; V: TRBV11-2; CDR3: CASSLGDRIQETQYF; DNA: TGTGCCAGCAGCTTAGGGGACAGAATACAAGAGACCCAGTACTTC
size: .; D: TRBD1; J: TRBJ1-1; V: TRBV19; CDR3: CASSLSTAQGAYSEAFF; DNA: TGTGCCAGTAGTCTGTCGACGGCACAGGGGGCGTATTCTGAAGCTTTCTTT
size: .; D: .; J: TRBJ1-3; V: TRBV30; CDR3: CAWSQQGLISGNTIYF; DNA: TGTGCCTGGAGCCAACAGGGTTTGATTTCTGGAAACACCATATATTTT
size: once; D: .; J: TRBJ2-7; V: TRBV25-1; CDR3: CASSDGYEQYF; DNA: TGTGCCAGCAGTGACGGGTACGAGCAGTACTTC